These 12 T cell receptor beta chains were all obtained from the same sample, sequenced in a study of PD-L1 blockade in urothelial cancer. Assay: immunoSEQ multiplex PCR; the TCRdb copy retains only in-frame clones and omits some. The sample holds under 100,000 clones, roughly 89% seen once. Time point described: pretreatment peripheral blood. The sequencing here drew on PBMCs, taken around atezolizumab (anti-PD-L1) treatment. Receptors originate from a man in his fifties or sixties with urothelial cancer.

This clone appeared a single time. CDR3 amino acids: CASSLAGTANEKLFF. DNA of the CDR3: TGTGCCAGCAGCTTAGCCGGGACAGCTAATGAAAAACTGTTTTTT. This rearrangement joins TRBV11-1 to TRBJ1-4; 7 bases are a match to TRBD1. The CDR3 totals 15 residues. V was clipped by 0 bases and J by 3 bases; unmatched bases: 1. CDR1 SGHAT and CDR2 FQDESV come from the germline V gene (reference sequence). Full variable domain (outside the CDR3, taken from reference TRBV11-1 and TRBJ1-4): EAEVAQSPRYKITEKSQAVAFWCDPISGHATLYWYRQILGQGPELLVQFQDESVVDDSQLPKDRFSAERLKGVDSTLKIQPAELGDSAMYLCASSLAGTANEKLFFGSGTQLSVL.

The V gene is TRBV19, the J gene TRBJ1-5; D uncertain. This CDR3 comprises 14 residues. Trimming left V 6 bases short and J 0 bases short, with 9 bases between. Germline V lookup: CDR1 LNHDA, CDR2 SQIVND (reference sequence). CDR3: CASSPRDSNQPQHF. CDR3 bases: TGTGCCAGTAGCCCGAGAGATAGCAATCAGCCCCAGCATTTT.

DNA of the CDR3: TGTGCCAGCTCTACAAATATCGAGGGGGCGGGTGGCGAGCAGTACTTC. This codes for CASSTNIEGAGGEQYF. The J gene is TRBJ2-7, the V gene TRBV18, with 7 bases aligning to TRBD1. V lost 6 bases, J lost 6 bases, and 17 bases stayed unmatched. Per germline, CDR1 KGHSH and CDR2 LQKENI. The CDR3 is made up of 16 amino acids.

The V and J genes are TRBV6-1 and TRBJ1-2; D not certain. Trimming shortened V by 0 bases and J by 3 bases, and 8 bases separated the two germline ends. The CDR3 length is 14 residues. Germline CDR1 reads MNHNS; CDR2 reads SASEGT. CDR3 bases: TGTGCCAGCAGTGAAGCGTCAGGTGACTATGGCTACACCTTC. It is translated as CASSEASGDYGYTF.

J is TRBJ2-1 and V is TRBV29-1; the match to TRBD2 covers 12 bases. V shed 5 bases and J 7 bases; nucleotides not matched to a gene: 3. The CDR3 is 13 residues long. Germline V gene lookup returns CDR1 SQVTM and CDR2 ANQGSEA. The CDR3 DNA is TGCAGCGTTCTAGCGGGGGGGTTGAATGAGCAGTTCTTC. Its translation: CSVLAGGLNEQFF.

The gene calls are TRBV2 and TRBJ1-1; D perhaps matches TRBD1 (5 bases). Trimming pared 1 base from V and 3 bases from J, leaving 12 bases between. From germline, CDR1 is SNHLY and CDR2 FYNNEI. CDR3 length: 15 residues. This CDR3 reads CASSEERGGDTEAFF. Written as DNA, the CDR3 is TGTGCCAGCAGTGAAGAAAGGGGTGGGGACACTGAAGCTTTCTTT.

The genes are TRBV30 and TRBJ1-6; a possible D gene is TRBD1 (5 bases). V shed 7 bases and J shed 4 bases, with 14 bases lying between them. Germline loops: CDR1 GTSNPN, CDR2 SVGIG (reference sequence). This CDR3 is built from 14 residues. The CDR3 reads CASQVPVYNSPLHF. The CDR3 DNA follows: TGTGCCTCACAGGTCCCGGTATATAATTCACCCCTCCACTTT.

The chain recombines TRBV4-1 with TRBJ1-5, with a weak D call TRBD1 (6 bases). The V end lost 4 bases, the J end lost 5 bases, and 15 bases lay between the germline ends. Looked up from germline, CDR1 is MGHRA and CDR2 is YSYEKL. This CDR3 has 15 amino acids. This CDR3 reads CASSLQTGTHQPQHF. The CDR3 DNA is TGCGCCAGCAGCCTACAGACAGGCACCCATCAGCCCCAGCATTTT.

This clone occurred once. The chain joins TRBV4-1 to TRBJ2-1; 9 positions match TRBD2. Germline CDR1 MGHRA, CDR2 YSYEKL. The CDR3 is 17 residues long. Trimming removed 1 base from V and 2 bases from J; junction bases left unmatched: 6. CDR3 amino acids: CASSQASGGGAYNEQFF. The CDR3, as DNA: TGCGCCAGCAGCCAAGCATCTGGCGGGGGGGCCTACAATGAGCAGTTCTTC.

The CDR3 DNA is TGTGCCTCCCCTGGGGACAGAAAGAACACTGAAGCTTTCTTT. Translating gives CASPGDRKNTEAFF. The V call is TRBV5-5, the J call TRBJ1-1, with 7 bases fitting TRBD1. With V trimmed by 10 bases and J by 1 base, 10 bases remained unmatched. Germline CDR1 SGHKS, CDR2 YYEKEE (reference sequence). The CDR3 has 14 amino acids.

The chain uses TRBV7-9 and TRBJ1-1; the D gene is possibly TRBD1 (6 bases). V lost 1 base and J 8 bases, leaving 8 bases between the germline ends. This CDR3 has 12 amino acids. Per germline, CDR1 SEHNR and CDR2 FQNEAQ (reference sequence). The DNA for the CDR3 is TGTGCCAGCAGCTTAGTTGGACAGGAAGCTTTCTTT. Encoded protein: CASSLVGQEAFF.

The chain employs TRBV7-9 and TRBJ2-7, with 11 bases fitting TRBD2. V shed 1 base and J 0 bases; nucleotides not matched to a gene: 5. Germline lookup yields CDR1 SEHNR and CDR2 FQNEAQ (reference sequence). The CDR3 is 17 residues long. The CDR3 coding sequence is TGTGCCAGCAGCTTAGGAACCGGGACTAGCGGCTCCTACGAGCAGTACTTC. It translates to CASSLGTGTSGSYEQYF.